The 32 T cell receptor beta chains below come from one sample, sequenced in a study of CD8 T cells in ankylosing spondylitis. Overall study findings and caveats: Ankylosing spondylitis blood appeared to carry a characteristic TCR beta motif of several highly homologous variants.

These receptors have no known antigen. TCRdb fed the 5' RACE reads into MiXCR, producing one record per CDR3 protein. Of approximately 400,000 distinct CDR3 sequences detected, about 15% appear once; the ten largest clones hold approximately 1%. Sample: blood, either unsorted or a sorted T cell fraction (not recorded which). These receptor sequences come from a male donor with ankylosing spondylitis.

This clonotype showed up just a few times. The chain combines TRBV6-2 or TRBV6-3 with TRBJ1-1; D call uncertain. The germline V gene encodes CDR1 MNHEY and CDR2 SVGEGT. V was cut by 7 bases and J by 1 base, with 10 bases left in between. This CDR3 region has 13 residues. CDR3 in DNA: TGTGCCAGCACCCAGAATGGGAACACTGAAGCTTTCTTT. This translates into CASTQNGNTEAFF.

V and J are TRBV27 and TRBJ1-2; D is perhaps TRBD1 (5 bases). The V gene lost 6 bases and the J gene lost 4 bases, with 21 bases spanning the gap. Germline V gene sequence: CDR1 MNHEY, CDR2 SMNVEV (reference sequence). The CDR3 is 16 residues long. The CDR3, as DNA: TGTGCCAGCAGGGACCATTCGACGGGTGGGGCCTATGGCTACACCTTC. Its protein is CASRDHSTGGAYGYTF.

This chain connects TRBV10-3 to TRBJ2-7; 8 bases match TRBD1. Looked up from germline, CDR1 is ENHRY and CDR2 is SYGVKD. The CDR3 spans 15 residues. Losses at the gene ends were 3 bases for V and 1 base for J; bases not matched to a gene: 5. The CDR3 DNA is TGTGCCATCAGTGATTCCGACAGGGGTTCCTACGAGCAGTACTTC. Amino acids: CAISDSDRGSYEQYF.

The chain combines TRBV7-2 with TRBJ2-3; D is ambiguous. The CDR3 covers 13 residues. The germline V and J ends were trimmed by 5 bases and 8 bases, with 14 bases remaining between them. Germline loops: CDR1 SGHTA, CDR2 FQGNSA. For the CDR3, the DNA is TGTGCCAGCAGCCCTGACTCTATCATTACGCAGTATTTT. Translating it yields CASSPDSIITQYF.

The chain has TRBV7-2 and TRBJ1-2; 7 positions agree with TRBD1. CDR1 is SGHTA, CDR2 FQGNSA, per germline. V was clipped by 1 base and J by 12 bases; unmatched bases: 8. CDR3 length equals 13 residues. This chain's CDR3 is CASSLGMTGINTF. In nucleotides, the CDR3 is TGTGCCAGCAGCTTAGGGATGACAGGGATCAACACCTTC.

This chain connects TRBV6-5 to TRBJ2-7, with D perhaps given as TRBD1 or TRBD2 (5 bases each). Germline CDR1 and CDR2: MNHEY and SVGAGI. The CDR3 loop spans 16 amino acids. The germline V and J ends were trimmed by 0 bases and 0 bases, with 12 bases remaining between them. The CDR3 here is CASSYSGDHLSYEQYF. In nucleotides, the CDR3 is TGTGCCAGCAGTTACTCGGGGGACCACCTCTCCTACGAGCAGTACTTC.

This rearrangement joins TRBV10-3 to TRBJ2-7; D uncertain. The CDR3 covers 18 residues. Germline CDR1 ENHRY, CDR2 SYGVKD. V shed 3 bases and J shed 0 bases, with 21 bases lying between them. The CDR3 coding sequence is TGTGCCATCAGTGATGGTCGAGCCGGCCCCTCGAGCTCCTACGAGCAGTACTTC. It is translated as CAISDGRAGPSSSYEQYF.

This clonotype showed up just a few times. The chain recombines TRBV6-1 with TRBJ2-7, with D possibly being TRBD2 (6 bases). Germline CDR1 reads MNHNS; CDR2 reads SASEGT. The CDR3 runs to 17 residues. The V end lost 6 bases, the J end lost 2 bases, and 23 bases lay between the germline ends. CDR3 nucleotide sequence: TGTGCCAGCAGCAACAGCCGGCGGGAACAAGGGACCTACGAGCAGTACTTC. It yields the protein CASSNSRREQGTYEQYF.

The sample holds a few counts of this clonotype. V and J are TRBV5-1 and TRBJ2-2; a weak D match, TRBD2 (5 bases). Germline-derived CDR1 and CDR2 are SGHRS and YFSETQ. The length of the CDR3 is 17 residues. The V and J ends lost 4 bases and 1 base respectively, with 17 bases between them. The CDR3 protein is CASSGGPTSLNTGELFF. The CDR3 region has the DNA TGCGCCAGCAGCGGAGGACCTACCTCCCTGAACACCGGGGAGCTGTTTTTT.

This clonotype was found a few times. The chain carries TRBV6-5 and TRBJ2-7; the match to TRBD1 covers 12 bases. The CDR3 consists of 11 residues. The junction had 2 bases not matched to a gene; V was cut back by 8 bases and J by 9 bases. Germline-derived CDR1 and CDR2 are MNHEY and SVGAGI. Written as DNA, the CDR3 is TGTGCCAGCGGGACAGGGGGCGTGCAGTACTTC. Protein product: CASGTGGVQYF.

This chain uses TRBV9 with TRBJ2-5; 14 bases map to TRBD2. V dropped 0 bases and J dropped 5; count of bases not matched to a gene: 3. Germline V lookup: CDR1 SGDLS, CDR2 YYNGEE. CDR3 length equals 16 residues. The CDR3 region has the DNA TGTGCCAGCAGCGTAGGGGGACTAGCGGGAGTTGAGACCCAGTACTTC. This gives the protein CASSVGGLAGVETQYF.

This clonotype was found many times. The chain is built from TRBV5-1 and TRBJ2-1; a possible D gene is TRBD2 (6 bases). Trimming stripped 2 bases from V and 5 bases from J, with 14 bases between. Looked up from germline, CDR1 is SGHRS and CDR2 is YFSETQ. The CDR3 spans 15 residues. CDR3 sequence: CASSFGREKDNEQFF. CDR3 in DNA: TGCGCCAGCAGCTTTGGACGGGAGAAGGACAATGAGCAGTTCTTC.

This clonotype has a handful of counts. The V call is TRBV29-1, the J call TRBJ1-1, with D hard to call. CDR1 SQVTM and CDR2 ANQGSEA come from the germline V gene. V gave up 6 bases and J gave up 4 bases, with 15 bases separating them. The CDR3 has 13 residues. CDR3 sequence reads: CSVDKVRGTEAFF. The CDR3 DNA follows: TGCAGCGTGGATAAGGTCCGGGGCACTGAAGCTTTCTTT.

This clonotype was seen at least ten times. The rearrangement joins TRBV12-3 or TRBV12-4 to TRBJ2-4, with D hard to call. V dropped 8 bases and J dropped 6 bases, with 17 bases sitting between them. The length of the CDR3 is 14 residues. The CDR3 region has the DNA TGTGCCAGCGGATTCTTGGGCGCGGCAAACATTCAGTACTTC. This gives the protein CASGFLGAANIQYF.

This chain joins TRBV28 and TRBJ1-5, with 8 positions matching TRBD1. After removal of 8 bases from V and 0 bases from J, the junction contained 12 bases not matched to a gene. Germline CDR1 is MDHEN and CDR2 is SYDVKM. The CDR3 runs to 17 residues. Here the CDR3 reads CASHLAGGFDSNQPQHF. DNA for the CDR3: TGTGCCAGCCACCTAGCAGGGGGCTTTGATAGCAATCAGCCCCAGCATTTT.

The table lists this clonotype with a few counts. The V gene is TRBV6-1, the J gene TRBJ1-2; D is undetermined. CDR1 is MNHNS and CDR2 is SASEGT in the germline V gene. The CDR3 covers 15 residues. Between the trimmed V and J ends, which lost 1 base and 2 bases, there was a span of 11 bases. DNA of the CDR3: TGTGCCAGCAGTGAAGGACGGGCCAGAAACTATGGCTACACCTTC. This sequence encodes CASSEGRARNYGYTF.

V gene TRBV3-1 combines with J gene TRBJ2-5; 8 bases are shared with TRBD2. Germline CDR1 and CDR2: LGHDT and YNNKEL (reference sequence). The length of the CDR3 is 15 residues. V was pared by 0 bases and J by 5 bases, with 5 bases of the junction left unmatched. The DNA for the CDR3 is TGTGCCAGCAGCCAAGATACCAGCGGGAGTGAGACCCAGTACTTC. Translated, it gives CASSQDTSGSETQYF.

This clonotype has a handful of counts. The chain is built from TRBV7-9 and TRBJ1-1, with TRBD1 identical over 7 bases. Trimming cost V 0 bases and J 4 bases; bases outside gene matches: 5. CDR1 SEHNR and CDR2 FQNEAQ come from the germline V gene (reference sequence). The CDR3 totals 15 residues. The CDR3 DNA follows: TGTGCCAGCAGCTTAGCCGGGACAGAGGGCACTGAAGCTTTCTTT. Protein: CASSLAGTEGTEAFF.

This clonotype was seen a few times. The chain carries TRBV6-1 and TRBJ2-3, with 7 bases that match TRBD2. This CDR3 spans 15 amino acids. Looked up from germline, CDR1 is MNHNS and CDR2 is SASEGT. V was clipped by 6 bases and J by 2 bases; unmatched bases: 8. The CDR3 sequence: CASRTSGALTDTQYF. CDR3 sequence (DNA): TGTGCCAGCAGAACCAGCGGGGCACTCACAGATACGCAGTATTTT.

This clonotype was counted many times. The chain employs TRBV10-3 and TRBJ1-5; D unresolved. Between the trimmed V and J ends, which lost 10 bases and 4 bases, there was a span of 17 bases. Germline assignment: CDR1 ENHRY and CDR2 SYGVKD. The CDR3 contains 14 residues. CDR3 sequence reads: CASAPGGENQPQHF. CDR3 bases: TGTGCCAGCGCCCCGGGTGGAGAGAATCAGCCCCAGCATTTT.

This clonotype was counted only a few times. The chain is built from TRBV12-3 or TRBV12-4 and TRBJ2-7; D gene uncertain. V was shortened by 8 bases and J by 5 bases, with 10 bases between the two germline ends. This CDR3 has 11 residues. The DNA of the CDR3 is TGTGCCAGCGGTAATGGGGACGAGCAGTACTTC. Encoded protein: CASGNGDEQYF.

This clonotype was seen at least ten times. V usage is TRBV5-6 and J usage is TRBJ2-1, with no clear D. V gave up 1 base and J gave up 9 bases, with 8 bases separating them. CDR1 is SGHDT and CDR2 is YYEEEE in the germline V gene. CDR3 length equals 12 residues. The DNA for the CDR3 is TGTGCCAGCAGCTTGACAGCCGGTGAGCAGTTCTTC. Its protein product is CASSLTAGEQFF.

The chain employs TRBV6-1 and TRBJ2-1; D perhaps matches TRBD1 (5 bases). The CDR3 has 13 residues. Trimming cost V 6 bases and J 5 bases, with 11 bases left between them. Germline-derived CDR1 and CDR2 are MNHNS and SASEGT. The CDR3 nucleotides read TGTGCCAGCAGCTCAGGGTTAAACAATGAGCAGTTCTTC. Protein product: CASSSGLNNEQFF.

The J gene is TRBJ2-2, the V gene TRBV6-5, with unresolved D. CDR1 is MNHEY, CDR2 SVGAGI, per germline. Between the trimmed V and J ends, which lost 7 bases and 4 bases, there was a span of 7 bases. The CDR3 contains 12 residues. CDR3: CASTGSTGELFF. The CDR3 nucleotides are TGTGCCAGCACTGGATCCACCGGGGAGCTGTTTTTT.

The CDR3 bases are TGTGCCAGCAGCCAAGAGTCGCTAGCGGGAGTATACGAGCAGTACTTC. Its translation is CASSQESLAGVYEQYF. The chain recombines TRBV3-1 with TRBJ2-7, with TRBD2 matching over 10 bases. Germline V gene data show CDR1 as LGHDT and CDR2 as YNNKEL (reference sequence). V lost 0 bases to trimming and J lost 4 bases; unmatched junction nucleotides: 6. The CDR3 is 16 residues long.

Only a few counts were recorded for this clonotype. This sequence joins TRBV6-1 and TRBJ1-5; weak D call: TRBD1 (6 bases). The CDR3 loop spans 13 amino acids. The germline CDR1 and CDR2 sequences are MNHNS and SASEGT. Trimming stripped 7 bases from V and 5 bases from J, with 12 bases between. In nucleotides, the CDR3 is TGTGCCAGCACCGAGGGGGGTCATCAGCCCCAGCATTTT. Protein sequence: CASTEGGHQPQHF.

This clonotype has a handful of counts. This chain links TRBV28 with TRBJ2-5; the match to TRBD1 covers 7 bases. Per germline, CDR1 MDHEN and CDR2 SYDVKM. CDR3 length: 17 residues. V trimming: 7 bases; J trimming: 3 bases; junction bases outside the gene matches: 17. The CDR3 is CASTTGWARGYKETQYF. The CDR3 DNA reads TGTGCCAGCACCACAGGTTGGGCCAGGGGGTATAAAGAGACCCAGTACTTC.

The chain recombines TRBV28 with TRBJ1-4; 8 nucleotides agree with TRBD1. Germline V gene sequence: CDR1 MDHEN, CDR2 SYDVKM. The CDR3 extends over 14 amino acids. Losses at the gene ends were 4 bases for V and 8 bases for J; bases not matched to a gene: 6. CDR3 protein: CASSSDRVEEKLFF. The CDR3 DNA is TGTGCCAGCAGTTCGGACAGGGTTGAGGAAAAACTGTTTTTT.

This clonotype showed up just a few times. The genes are TRBV7-9 and TRBJ2-2; D uncertain. V lost 2 bases to trimming and J lost 4 bases, with 8 bases between them. CDR1 is SEHNR, CDR2 FQNEAQ, per germline (reference sequence). The CDR3 covers 14 residues. The CDR3 sequence: CASSLLFTTGELFF. CDR3 nucleotides: TGTGCCAGCAGCTTACTATTTACCACCGGGGAGCTGTTTTTT.

This clonotype has a handful of counts. The J gene is TRBJ2-2, the V gene TRBV28; 7 bases align to TRBD2. Germline V CDR1 and CDR2: MDHEN, SYDVKM. The CDR3 is made up of 16 amino acids. Losses at the gene ends were 7 bases for V and 6 bases for J; bases not matched to a gene: 14. The CDR3 bases are TGTGCCAGCACCGCGTGGTCCAGCGGGATGTCCGGGGAGCTGTTTTTT. It specifies CASTAWSSGMSGELFF. Using reference TRBV28 and TRBJ2-2 for the parts outside the CDR3, the full variable domain is DVKVTQSSRYLVKRTGEKVFLECVQDMDHENMFWYRQDPGLGLRLIYFSYDVKMKEKGDIPEGYSVSREKKERFSLILESASTNQTSMYLCASTAWSSGMSGELFFGEGSRLTVL.

This clonotype was seen a single time. CDR3 protein: CASSETGQRYEQYF. DNA of the CDR3: TGTGCCAGCAGTGAGACGGGACAAAGATACGAGCAGTACTTC. The V and J genes are TRBV28 and TRBJ2-7, with D tentatively TRBD1 (6 bases). V shed 5 bases and J shed 4 bases, with 15 bases lying between them. The length of the CDR3 is 14 residues. Germline V gene data show CDR1 as MDHEN and CDR2 as SYDVKM.

This clonotype occurred a few times. The J gene is TRBJ1-2, the V gene TRBV20-1; 8 nucleotides match TRBD1. This CDR3 is built from 12 residues. Germline V gene sequence: CDR1 DFQATT, CDR2 SNEGSKA (reference sequence). V gave up 5 bases and J gave up 5 bases; unmatched junction bases: 4. The CDR3 loop is CSAPDRGYGYTF. CDR3 bases: TGCAGTGCTCCCGACAGGGGATATGGCTACACCTTC.